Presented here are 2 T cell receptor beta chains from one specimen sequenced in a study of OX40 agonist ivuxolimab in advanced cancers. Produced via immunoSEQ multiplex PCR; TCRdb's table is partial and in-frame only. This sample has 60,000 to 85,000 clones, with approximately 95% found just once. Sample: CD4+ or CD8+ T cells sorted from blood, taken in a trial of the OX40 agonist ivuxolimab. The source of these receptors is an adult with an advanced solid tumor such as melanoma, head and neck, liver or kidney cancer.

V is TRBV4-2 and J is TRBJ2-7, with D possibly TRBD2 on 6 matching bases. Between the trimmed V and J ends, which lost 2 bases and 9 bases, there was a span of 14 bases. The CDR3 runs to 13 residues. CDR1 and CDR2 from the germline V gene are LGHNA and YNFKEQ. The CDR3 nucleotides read TGTGCCAGCAGCCAACTAGCTAGCGAAGGGCAGTACTTC. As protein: CASSQLASEGQYF.

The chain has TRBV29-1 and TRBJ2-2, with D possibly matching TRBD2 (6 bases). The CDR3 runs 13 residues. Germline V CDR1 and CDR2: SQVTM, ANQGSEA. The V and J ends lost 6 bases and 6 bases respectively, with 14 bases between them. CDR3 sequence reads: CSVGVREAGELFF. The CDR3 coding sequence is TGCAGCGTGGGGGTGAGGGAGGCCGGGGAGCTGTTTTTT.